This T cell receptor beta chain originates from a study of radiotherapy plus CTLA-4 blockade in lung cancer. A few counts support this clone. The method was immunoSEQ multiplex PCR; TCRdb's version includes in-frame clones alone and lacks a portion of them. The table shows tens of thousands of clones, with approximately 70% occurring only once. The TCR originated in a human donor with non-small cell lung cancer who had stable disease on radiotherapy plus ipilimumab. Sequencing was performed on peripheral blood, taken from a patient treated with radiotherapy plus ipilimumab.

CDR3 DNA sequence: TGCGCCAGCAGTGAGGGGCTAGCGGGAGGTGGAGATACGCAGTATTTT. It codes for CASSEGLAGGGDTQYF. This rearrangement joins TRBV10-1 to TRBJ2-3; 11 bases are a match to TRBD2. Trimming at V came to 2 bases and at J to 5 bases, leaving 6 bases not matched to a gene. The CDR3 has 16 amino acids. Germline CDR1 is WNHNN and CDR2 is SYGVQD (reference sequence).